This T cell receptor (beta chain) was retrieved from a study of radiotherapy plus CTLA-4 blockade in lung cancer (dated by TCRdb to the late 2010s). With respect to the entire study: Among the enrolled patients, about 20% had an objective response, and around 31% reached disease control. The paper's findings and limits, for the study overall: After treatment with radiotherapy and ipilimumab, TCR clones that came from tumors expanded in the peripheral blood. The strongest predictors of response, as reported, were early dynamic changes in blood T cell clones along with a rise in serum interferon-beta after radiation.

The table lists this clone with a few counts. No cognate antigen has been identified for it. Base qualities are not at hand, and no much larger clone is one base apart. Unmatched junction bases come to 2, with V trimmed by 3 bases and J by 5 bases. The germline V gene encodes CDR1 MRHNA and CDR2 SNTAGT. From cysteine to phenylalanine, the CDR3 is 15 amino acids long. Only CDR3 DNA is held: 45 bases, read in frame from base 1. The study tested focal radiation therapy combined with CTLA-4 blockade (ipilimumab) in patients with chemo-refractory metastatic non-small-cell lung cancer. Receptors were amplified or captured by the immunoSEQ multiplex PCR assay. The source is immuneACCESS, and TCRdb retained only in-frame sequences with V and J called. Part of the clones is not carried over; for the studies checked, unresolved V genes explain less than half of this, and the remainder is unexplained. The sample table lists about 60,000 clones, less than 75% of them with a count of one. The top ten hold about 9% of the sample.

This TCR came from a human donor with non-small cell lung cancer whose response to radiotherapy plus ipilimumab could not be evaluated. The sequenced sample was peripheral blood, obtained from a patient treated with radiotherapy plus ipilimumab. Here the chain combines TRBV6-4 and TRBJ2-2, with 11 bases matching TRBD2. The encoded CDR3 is CASSELAGGTGELFF. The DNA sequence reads TGTGCCAGCAGTGAGCTAGCGGGAGGAACCGGGGAGCTGTTTTTT.